These T cell receptor beta chains were read from a single sample in a study of blood T cells in healthy people across ages. A single record per CDR3 protein comes from TCRdb applying MiXCR to the 5' RACE reads. The data show some 1.8 million distinct CDR3 sequences, roughly two fifths seen once. Sequenced material: blood. The receptors derive from a human donor in good health. The CDR3 runs from the conserved cysteine through the conserved F or W. The D gene is left open where the match is weak. Some rows have no size entry. The others give once, few or many, or a class for an expanded clone.

V gene	J gene	clone size	D gene	CDR3 protein	CDR3 DNA
TRBV5-1	TRBJ2-1	NA	TRBD2	CASTLAGGELYNEQFF	TGCGCCAGCACCCTAGCGGGGGGCGAACTCTACAATGAGCAGTTCTTC
TRBV20-1	TRBJ2-7	NA	TRBD2	CSARRRGGAIYEQYF	TGCAGTGCCAGAAGGCGGGGGGGCGCGATCTACGAGCAGTACTTC
TRBV10-3	TRBJ2-3	NA	NA	CAISTSDTQYF	TGTGCCATCAGTACCTCAGATACGCAGTATTTT
TRBV15	TRBJ2-7	NA	NA	CATSRARRGGDEQYF	TGTGCCACCAGCAGAGCTCGGAGGGGGGGAGACGAGCAGTACTTC
TRBV7-9	TRBJ2-7	NA	NA	CASSQVEGAYEQYF	TGTGCCAGCAGCCAAGTTGAGGGGGCCTACGAGCAGTACTTC
TRBV4-1	TRBJ2-3	NA	TRBD2	CASSQDETSGGSFTSTDTQYF	TGCGCCAGCAGCCAAGATGAGACTAGCGGGGGGTCCTTCACTAGCACAGATACGCAGTATTTT
TRBV6-5	TRBJ2-3	few	NA	CATARQGGPGTQYF	TGTGCCACGGCTAGACAGGGAGGCCCAGGTACGCAGTATTTT
TRBV5-1	TRBJ2-2	NA	NA	CASSWGGENTGELFF	TGCGCCAGCAGCTGGGGCGGGGAGAACACCGGGGAGCTGTTTTTT
TRBV2	TRBJ1-2	NA	NA	CASAYRDTTGYTF	TGTGCCAGCGCGTACCGGGACACAACTGGCTACACCTTC
TRBV27	TRBJ2-1	few	TRBD1	CASNKGAGQGFNEQFF	TGTGCCAGCAACAAGGGGGCGGGACAGGGGTTCAATGAGCAGTTCTTC
TRBV29-1	TRBJ2-7	NA	NA	CSVTRQNSYEQYF	TGCAGCGTTACACGACAGAACTCCTACGAGCAGTACTTC
TRBV12-3/TRBV12-4	TRBJ2-7	few	TRBD1	CASSSEGQGGFYEQYF	TGTGCCAGCAGTTCCGAGGGACAGGGAGGTTTTTACGAGCAGTACTTC
TRBV7-6	TRBJ2-1	NA	NA	CASSPVGGVLAKNIQFF	TGTGCCAGCAGCCCAGTGGGGGGCGTGCTAGCCAAAAACATTCAGTTCTTC
TRBV12-3/TRBV12-4	TRBJ2-1	NA	NA	CATSASTKGGNEQFF	TGTGCCACATCCGCCAGCACCAAAGGGGGTAATGAGCAGTTCTTC
TRBV7-9	TRBJ2-7	NA	NA	CASSIGTPSSYEQYF	TGTGCCAGCAGCATAGGGACGCCGAGCTCCTACGAGCAGTACTTC
TRBV4-2	TRBJ1-1	NA	NA	CASSQEEARVTTEAFF	TGTGCCAGCAGCCAAGAGGAAGCCAGGGTTACCACTGAAGCTTTCTTT
TRBV7-2	TRBJ1-4	few	TRBD1	CASSYGQGWEKLFF	TGTGCCAGCAGCTACGGACAGGGCTGGGAAAAACTGTTTTTT
TRBV11-2	TRBJ2-1	NA	NA	CANSFNYQQSSYNEQFF	TGTGCCAACAGCTTTAATTATCAGCAGAGCTCCTACAATGAGCAGTTCTTC
TRBV2	TRBJ2-1	few	NA	CASSEDLGPLGKQFF	TGTGCCAGCAGTGAAGATCTGGGACCCCTCGGGAAGCAGTTCTTC
TRBV5-1	TRBJ1-6	once	NA	CASSLLETSSYNSPLHF	TGCGCCAGCAGCTTGCTCGAGACTAGCTCCTATAATTCACCCCTCCACTTT
TRBV2	TRBJ1-2	NA	NA	CASSETTTDGGYTF	TGTGCCAGCAGTGAGACCACCACAGATGGGGGCTACACCTTC
TRBV14	TRBJ1-2	NA	TRBD1	CASSQKTGWDGYTF	TGTGCCAGCAGCCAAAAGACAGGGTGGGATGGCTACACCTTC
TRBV10-3	TRBJ2-2	NA	NA	CAISEPGLWNTGELFF	TGTGCCATCAGTGAGCCGGGCCTTTGGAACACCGGGGAGCTGTTTTTT
TRBV7-2	TRBJ2-3	NA	TRBD2	CASSLGAGDGDTQYF	TGTGCCAGCAGCTTAGGAGCGGGGGACGGGGATACGCAGTATTTT
TRBV5-1	TRBJ2-6	few	TRBD1	CASSKTGQAAGANVLTF	TGCGCCAGCAGTAAAACGGGACAGGCTGCTGGGGCCAACGTCCTGACTTTC
TRBV29-1	TRBJ2-3	few	NA	CSVATTGSTDTQYF	TGCAGCGTTGCTACGACAGGTAGTACAGATACGCAGTATTTT
TRBV27	TRBJ2-1	NA	NA	CASSPWTVGDEQFF	TGTGCCAGCAGTCCATGGACGGTGGGGGATGAGCAGTTCTTC
TRBV6-5	TRBJ1-2	once	NA	CASSYADSNYGYTF	TGTGCCAGCAGTTACGCGGACAGCAACTATGGCTACACCTTC
TRBV25-1	TRBJ1-6	few	NA	CASSETVIGNSPLHF	TGTGCCAGCAGTGAGACAGTGATCGGGAATTCACCCCTCCACTTT
TRBV4-3	TRBJ2-3	few	TRBD2	CASSLNPGLAQDTQYF	TGCGCCAGCAGCCTTAACCCGGGACTAGCCCAAGATACGCAGTATTTT
TRBV14	TRBJ2-7	NA	NA	CASSQVTHEQYF	TGTGCCAGCAGCCAAGTTACCCACGAGCAGTACTTC
TRBV7-2	TRBJ1-2	NA	NA	CASSRDDMNYGYTF	TGTGCCAGCAGCAGAGACGACATGAACTATGGCTACACCTTC
TRBV10-3	TRBJ2-5	few	NA	CAISEGLETQYF	TGTGCCATCAGTGAGGGACTGGAGACCCAGTACTTC
TRBV20-1	TRBJ1-5	few	NA	CSVRRADQPQHF	TGCAGTGTCCGCCGGGCGGATCAGCCCCAGCATTTT
TRBV20-1	TRBJ1-2	NA	NA	CSLVLGTANYGYTF	TGCAGTCTAGTTCTGGGTACAGCTAACTATGGCTACACCTTC
TRBV16	TRBJ1-1	few	NA	CASSQSRTRMNTEAFF	TGTGCCAGCAGCCAATCCCGTACGAGAATGAACACTGAAGCTTTCTTT
TRBV12-3/TRBV12-4	TRBJ1-5	NA	NA	CASIQTGSNQPQHF	TGTGCCAGCATCCAGACTGGAAGCAATCAGCCCCAGCATTTT
TRBV9	TRBJ2-5	NA	NA	CASSVAQRGPQETQYF	TGTGCCAGCAGCGTAGCTCAGAGAGGCCCACAAGAGACCCAGTACTTC
TRBV7-9	TRBJ2-3	few	TRBD2	CASSFTTSGGLTDTQYF	TGTGCCAGCAGCTTCACGACTAGCGGGGGTTTGACAGATACGCAGTATTTT
TRBV29-1	TRBJ1-2	NA	NA	CSVSTIEGSGNGYTF	TGCAGCGTTTCTACCATCGAGGGTTCTGGGAATGGCTACACCTTC
TRBV20-1	TRBJ2-7	NA	NA	CSAPGPGRGNYEQYF	TGCAGTGCTCCGGGGCCGGGGCGGGGAAACTACGAGCAGTACTTC
TRBV29-1	TRBJ2-4	few	NA	CSVLFEAKNIQYF	TGTAGCGTTTTGTTCGAAGCCAAAAACATTCAGTACTTC
TRBV6-2/TRBV6-3	TRBJ2-2	NA	NA	CASSYGRELAGELFF	TGTGCCAGCAGTTACGGTCGGGAATTGGCCGGGGAGCTGTTTTTT
TRBV7-9	TRBJ2-5	NA	NA	CASSSNPGPQETQYF	TGTGCCAGCAGTTCGAACCCGGGACCCCAAGAGACCCAGTACTTC
TRBV10-3	TRBJ1-1	NA	TRBD1	CVITAGGQGNTEAFF	TGTGTCATCACCGCGGGGGGACAGGGGAACACTGAAGCTTTCTTT
TRBV7-9	TRBJ1-2	few	NA	CASSLTGVAGYGYTF	TGTGCCAGCAGCTTGACAGGCGTCGCGGGCTATGGCTACACCTTC
TRBV29-1	TRBJ2-7	NA	TRBD2	CSISGPPSGGPYEQYF	TGCAGCATCTCAGGACCTCCTAGCGGGGGGCCTTACGAGCAGTACTTC
TRBV9	TRBJ2-4	NA	NA	CASSEVVEYIQYF	TGTGCCAGCAGCGAGGTGGTGGAGTACATTCAGTACTTC
TRBV11-2	TRBJ2-1	few	NA	CASSPPPWGSNNEQFF	TGTGCCAGCAGCCCCCCCCCCTGGGGGAGTAACAATGAGCAGTTCTTC
TRBV2	TRBJ2-1	NA	TRBD2	CASSEAPLGGGRYNEQFF	TGTGCCAGCAGTGAGGCCCCGCTCGGCGGGGGGCGGTACAATGAGCAGTTCTTC
TRBV4-1	TRBJ2-4	few	NA	CASSHHTTGYLAKNIQYF	TGCGCCAGCAGCCACCATACTACAGGGTATCTAGCCAAAAACATTCAGTACTTC
TRBV4-1	TRBJ2-3	NA	NA	CASSEQGLATDTQYF	TGCGCCAGCAGCGAACAGGGTTTAGCCACAGATACGCAGTATTTT
TRBV2	TRBJ2-1	few	NA	CASSEGGQTYNEQFF	TGTGCCAGCAGTGAGGGCGGGCAAACCTACAATGAGCAGTTCTTC
TRBV18	TRBJ2-1	NA	TRBD1	CASSQGTGHLSEQFF	TGTGCCAGCTCACAGGGGACAGGGCATTTGAGTGAGCAGTTCTTC
TRBV2	TRBJ2-6	NA	NA	CASEASGANVLTF	TGTGCCAGCGAGGCCTCTGGGGCCAACGTCCTGACTTTC
TRBV20-1	TRBJ1-2	few	TRBD1	CSAPPTGLNGYTF	TGCAGTGCTCCGCCGACAGGGTTAAATGGCTACACCTTC
TRBV29-1	TRBJ2-2	NA	TRBD2	CSVAGGGSNTGELFF	TGCAGCGTTGCGGGCGGGGGGTCGAACACCGGGGAGCTGTTTTTT
TRBV12-3/TRBV12-4	TRBJ1-6	NA	NA	CASSASGPNSPLHF	TGTGCCAGCAGTGCCTCGGGACCCAATTCACCCCTCCACTTT
TRBV10-3	TRBJ1-6	NA	TRBD1	CAITDRGSNSPLHF	TGTGCCATCACCGACAGGGGTTCTAATTCACCCCTCCACTTT
TRBV7-2	TRBJ2-5	few	NA	CASSLASGTWTQYF	TGTGCCAGCAGCTTAGCAAGCGGAACTTGGACCCAGTACTTC